This TCR beta chain emerged from a study of cytomegalovirus exposure and HLA in healthy donors. Study conclusions and caveats: DRB1 showed the most TCR associations and HLA-C the fewest in a later analysis, as rates varied by HLA locus.

This CDR3 spans 15 amino acids. V was cut by 6 bases and J by 9 bases, with 21 bases left in between. The germline V gene has CDR1 MNHEY and CDR2 SMNVEV (reference sequence). 13 Jbeta primers and 60 Vbeta primers were used for the PCR. Assay used: immunoSEQ multiplex PCR; TCRdb lists only in-frame clones, some missing. The sample lists 100,000 to 150,000 clones; over 9.5% were seen once. With respect to this clone: Antigen specificity is unknown.

V gene TRBV27 combines with J gene TRBJ2-1; D possibly corresponds to TRBD1 (6 bases). The sequenced sample was PBMCs. The TCR originated in a woman between 18 and 30 years old in good health and CMV-seropositive. The CDR3 coding sequence is TGTGCCAGCAGCCAGAGGGACAATCAGGAGCGTGAGCAGTTCTTC. It encodes CASSQRDNQEREQFF.